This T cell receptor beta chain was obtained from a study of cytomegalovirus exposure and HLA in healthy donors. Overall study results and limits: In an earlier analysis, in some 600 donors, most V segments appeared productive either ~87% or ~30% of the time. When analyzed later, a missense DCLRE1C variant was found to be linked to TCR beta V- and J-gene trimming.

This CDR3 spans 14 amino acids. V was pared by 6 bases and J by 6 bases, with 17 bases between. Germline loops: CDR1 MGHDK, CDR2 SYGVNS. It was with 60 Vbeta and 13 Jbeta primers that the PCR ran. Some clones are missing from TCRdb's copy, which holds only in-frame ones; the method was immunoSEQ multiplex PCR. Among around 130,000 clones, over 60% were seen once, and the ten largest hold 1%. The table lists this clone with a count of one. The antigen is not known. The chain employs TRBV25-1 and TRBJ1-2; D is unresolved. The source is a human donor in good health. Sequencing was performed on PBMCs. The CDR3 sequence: CASSGPRGKDGYTF. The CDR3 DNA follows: TGTGCCAGCAGCGGGCCTCGGGGAAAGGATGGCTACACCTTC.